The text below deals with one TCR beta chain. Its target antigen remains unknown. The input lacks base qualities; no much larger clone sits a single base away. Receptors were amplified or captured by the immunoSEQ multiplex PCR assay. For the multiplex PCR, a mixture combining 60 forward primers for TCR Vbeta segments and 13 reverse primers for TCR Jbeta segments was used. The CDR3 region of rearranged TCR beta genes was amplified from genomic DNA by a multiplex PCR assay. On the Illumina HiSeq System, the amplified TCR beta libraries were sequenced as 87-base-pair reads. In the paper's pipeline: A later analysis counted tens of millions of unique TCR beta chains across the 666 repertoires, and 9 million to 14 million of these chains were shared by at least two donors. Raw reads were error-corrected and collapsed into unique sequences by a nearest-neighbor algorithm in which closely related sequences were merged to remove PCR and sequencing errors. Alignment of CDR3 sequences to IMGT reference sequences was used to assign V, D and J gene segments. Each retained sequence needed at least a six-nucleotide match to both a V gene segment and a J gene segment. Rearrangements were classified as productive when the CDR3 lacked stop codons and remained in frame with V and J, and all other rearrangements were classified as non-productive. CDR3 was defined according to IMGT convention as the region running from the second conserved V-encoded cysteine to the conserved J-encoded phenylalanine. In an earlier analysis of roughly 580 of the donors, sequences lacking an unambiguous match to a single V gene segment were excluded. An earlier analysis of fewer than 750 of the donors classified V segments as functional when productive rearrangements were above 56.7% and as segregating when the standard deviation between donors was above 5%. A statistical classification framework was built to diagnose cytomegalovirus status from the catalog of TCR beta chain sequences. A later analysis assigned V and J genes by comparing TCR nucleotide sequences with IMGT/GENE-DB human TR gene sequences. In a later analysis, CDR3 sequences and most-parsimonious VDJ recombination scenarios were assigned using the TCRdist pipeline. In a later analysis, every TCR beta chain was defined by the combination of its CDR3 amino acid sequence and its V-gene family, and reads without a unique V-gene family were dropped. As a way to deal with suspected cross-contamination and a sequencing artifact, a later analysis dropped roughly 600 nucleotide sequences that were highly shared and had low generation probability. A later analysis calculated a clonal expansion index for each public chain from normalized within-repertoire ranks of inferred template counts. In a later analysis, generation probabilities were computed using a VDJ recombination model fitted to out-of-frame rearrangements, and the results were checked against IGoR. A later analysis scored TCR-TCR, TCR-HLA and TCR-CMV co-occurrence with hypergeometric tests, applying a repertoire-size bias correction to TCR pairs. To estimate false discovery rates, a later analysis permuted the HLA or CMV assignments 20 times. In a later analysis, co-occurring TCRs were grouped with DBSCAN, and TCRdist sequence similarity was added when clustering was performed within HLA-allele-positive subsets. Co-occurrence clustering excluded repertoires with fewer than 30,000 or more than 120,000 public chains, plus five with anomalous nucleotide sharing. TCRdb provides this immuneACCESS table in a form limited to in-frame rearrangements. Some clones are lacking; in checked studies, under half of them reflect an unresolved V gene, and why the rest are absent is not known. V and J calls and clone size are those listed in that table; D and trimming were worked out from the DNA. The sample table holds 120,000 or so clones, of which roughly 75% were seen once. The top ten clonotypes cover approximately 11% of the sample.

The sample comes from a study of cytomegalovirus exposure and HLA in healthy donors (dated by TCRdb to 2015 to 2018). Turning to the overall study: An earlier analysis of several hundred of the donors reported 250 to 300 Gb of sequence data and 120 million or so unique TCR beta sequences from about 179 million T cells. In the later analysis, no new phenotypic data were used to find candidate immune exposures; instead, reliance was placed on TCR beta sequences and their occurrence across donors. An earlier analysis of around 540 of the donors applied high-throughput TCR beta sequencing to assess whether each TCR beta V gene segment acted as functional or pseudogenic. High-throughput TCR immunosequencing, statistical association of individual TCRs with disease status, and machine learning were combined to predict cytomegalovirus infection status. In a later genetic analysis, genome-wide SNP genotypes for about 65% of the roughly 700 donors were used, and that subset was treated as a discovery cohort. Of the approximately 400 genotyped donors, about 80% fell in the genetic ancestry cluster associated with self-reported Caucasian donors. Typing coverage differed by locus: A, B, C, DRB1 and DQB1 were typed in roughly 629-630 donors, DQA1 in roughly 500, DPA1 in over 600, and DPB1 in 400 to 480. To study patterns of TCR occurrence, a later analysis re-analyzed previously published TCR beta repertoires from 500 to 850 donors and added high-resolution HLA genotyping. Besides the first cohort of roughly 700 subjects, a separate validation cohort made up of roughly 120 different subjects was used. Donor age, sex, ethnicity and CMV serostatus were collected together with the repertoire data. Four or five DR-DQ haplotypes were handled as single units for association and clustering, since linkage in the cohort was strong. All discovery cohort repertoires had been generated on a single sequencing platform. The study was designed to test whether signatures of past pathogen exposure could be identified by cataloging public T cell receptors. HLA typing included class I and class II loci at four-digit resolution. An early release covering approximately 600 HLA-typed donors comprised about 320 gigabases of sequencing data and 65 million to 100 million unique TCR sequences. Among about 390 genotyped donors of the cohort, an average of roughly 240,000 unique TCR beta nucleotide sequences were sequenced per donor, roughly a sixth of them non-productive. The T cell repertoires of several hundred subjects were profiled by immunosequencing and related to cytomegalovirus serostatus.

Here V drops 4 bases and J drops 5 bases, and the junction holds 10 bases not matched to any gene. The CDR3 contains 15 residues, cysteine and phenylalanine counted. Just CDR3 DNA is preserved here, 45 bases in frame from base 1. Reading the germline V gene gives CDR1 SGHDT and CDR2 YYEEEE. The cohort consisted of hundreds of healthy bone marrow donors. All cohort members were sampled while nominally healthy, although unrecorded immune exposures were likely present. The donor tested CMV seropositive, placing the donor among the 290 or so seropositive members of the cohort. Every donor gave a peripheral blood sample, and the peripheral blood mononuclear cells from that sample were used for TCR beta sequencing. The Qiagen DNeasy Blood Extraction Kit was used to extract genomic DNA from the blood cell samples. What the authors observed across the whole study: The study gave a list of 150 to 200 TCR beta chains associated with cytomegalovirus. A further reported finding was that TCR beta sequences accurately predicted the HLA-A and HLA-B alleles for most subjects in the first cohort. The cohort was sequenced for TCR beta chains only, and without alpha or paired-chain data the features that could be detected were limited. According to the authors, the approach could potentially be generalized to other disease states and immunological phenotypes. Three of the identified cytomegalovirus-associated TCR beta chains were confirmed in vitro to be specific for cytomegalovirus antigens. In a later analysis, around 17,000 TCR beta sequences were associated with specific HLA alleles at a false discovery rate of 0.05. The presence/absence analyses assumed that sequencing depth was roughly uniform across donors, and that assumption may not be true. Strong co-occurrence of HLA alleles, especially DR and DQ, made assigning TCR associations to individual alleles difficult. Because HLA typing was unavailable for some donors at each locus, only the typed subset was used in association tests. In a later analysis, HLA-associated TCR beta chains were found to be more clonally expanded and to have lower generation probabilities than equally common non-associated chains. A later analysis found that most CMV-associated TCR beta chains appeared HLA-restricted, with HLA associations seemingly driven largely by CMV exposure. A later analysis found that TCR association rates varied across HLA loci, with DRB1 alleles showing the most associated TCRs and HLA-C alleles the fewest. A later analysis reported that several top co-occurrence clusters appeared linked to parvovirus B19, influenza, CMV and Epstein-Barr virus. Because counts were too low, about 17 rarely observed V segments, including chromosome 9 orphons, were excluded from the earlier analysis of several hundred of the donors. The only immune exposure information available for the cohort was CMV serostatus. A later genetic analysis reported fewer N-insertions in productive TCRs among donors in an Asian-associated ancestry cluster than the roughly 700-donor mean. Because the 87-base-pair reads could not distinguish some IMGT-functional V segments, including TRBV6-2 and TRBV6-3, those segments were excluded. The classifier was reported to diagnose cytomegalovirus status with high specificity and sensitivity in both the original and validation cohorts. Most TCR sequences were observed very rarely across donors, whereas some public TCRs were present in many individuals. In an earlier analysis of roughly 560 of the donors, most TCR beta V segments were observed in productive rearrangements about 87% or about 30% of the time, broadly matching IMGT annotations. In a later genetic analysis, a missense DCLRE1C variant was associated with V-gene and J-gene trimming of TCR beta chains, and the association was replicated in an independent cohort. A cluster of highly shared sequence variants was judged likely to represent a technical artifact of the sequencing pipeline. Correlated functional status among segregating V segments might reflect linkage disequilibrium, but an unknown experimental factor could not be ruled out.

This receptor chain uses TRBV5-6 and TRBJ2-3; TRBD1 aligns with 7 central bases. The clonotype originates from a man aged 25-40 years in good health and CMV-seropositive. Input material: PBMCs. The CDR3 region: CASSARDRSEDTQYF. The sequenced DNA: TGTGCCAGCAGCGCAAGGGACAGATCGGAAGATACGCAGTATTTT.